This TCR beta chain came from a study of blood T cell repertoires in COVID-19. On the study more broadly: The study drew acute and convalescent COVID-19 samples from the United States, Italy and Spain.

In the source study's methods: The authors estimated nucleated cell counts from reference gene primer amplification. Assay: immunoSEQ multiplex PCR; the TCRdb copy retains only in-frame clones and omits some. That table gives V, J and clone size, and the DNA gave D and trimming. This sample has approximately 220,000 clones, with 80% to 90% found just once. Cohort assignment relied on participant-reported clinical history. The CDR3 is 14 residues long. Germline CDR1 ENHRY, CDR2 SYGVKD. Trimming removed 6 bases from V and 0 bases from J, with 11 bases in between. The sequencing sample was made of PBMCs or T cells enriched from blood (not recorded which). This sequence joins TRBV10-3 and TRBJ1-1, with a tentative D call TRBD1 (5 bases). The TCR sequence derives from a woman in her 50s who had been exposed to COVID-19. CDR3 sequence reads: CAISVKGMNTEAFF. The DNA for the CDR3 is TGTGCCATCAGCGTGAAGGGGATGAACACTGAAGCTTTCTTT.